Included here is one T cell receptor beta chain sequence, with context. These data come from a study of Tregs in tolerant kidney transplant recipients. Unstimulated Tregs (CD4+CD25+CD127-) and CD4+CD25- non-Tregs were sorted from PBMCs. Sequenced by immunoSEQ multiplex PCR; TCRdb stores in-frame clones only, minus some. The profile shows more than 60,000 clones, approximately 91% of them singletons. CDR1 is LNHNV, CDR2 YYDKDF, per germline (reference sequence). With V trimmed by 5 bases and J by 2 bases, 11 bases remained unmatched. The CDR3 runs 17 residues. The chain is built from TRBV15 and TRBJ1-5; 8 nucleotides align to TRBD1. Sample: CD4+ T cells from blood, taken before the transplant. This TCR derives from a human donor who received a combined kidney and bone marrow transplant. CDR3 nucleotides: TGTGCCACCAGCGTGCGGCAGGGGGCGATGGGCAATCAGCCCCAGCATTTT. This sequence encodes CATSVRQGAMGNQPQHF.